The 11 T cell receptor beta chains listed next were all sequenced from one sample in a study of siplizumab effects on memory and regulatory T cells (dated by TCRdb to between 2018 and 2021). The library was built by means of the immunoSEQ multiplex PCR assay. The table comes from immuneACCESS by way of TCRdb, which keeps in-frame sequences with V and J called. Part of the clones is missing from these tables; in studies checked, under half for an unresolved V gene and the rest for unknown reasons. This sample has some 100,000 clones in its table, and approximately 90% of those were observed once. The ten largest clones add up to around 0.73% of the sample. Sequencing was performed on Tregs sorted from blood. The receptor set was obtained from a human donor in good health.

This clone occurred once. The chain is built from TRBV6-1 and TRBJ1-2; no reliable D call. The V gene's germline CDR1 is MNHNS and CDR2 SASEGT. The CDR3 has 13 residues. With 5 bases removed from V and 1 base from J, the gap between germline ends came to 8 bases. This CDR3 is CASSHYINYGYTF. In nucleotides, the CDR3 is TGTGCCAGCAGTCATTACATTAACTATGGCTACACCTTC.

The V call is TRBV19, the J call TRBJ2-2, with D perhaps TRBD2 (6 bases). This CDR3 has 15 amino acids. Germline V gene lookup returns CDR1 LNHDA and CDR2 SQIVND (reference sequence). V lost 8 bases and J 1 base, leaving 14 bases between the germline ends. The CDR3 bases are TGTGCCAGTTCCCACGGGACTCTGAACACCGGGGAGCTGTTTTTT. Translated, it gives CASSHGTLNTGELFF. The complete variable domain, with remaining parts taken from reference TRBV19 and TRBJ2-2, reads DGGITQSPKYLFRKEGQNVTLSCEQNLNHDAMYWYRQDPGQGLRLIYYSQIVNDFQKGDIAEGYSVSREKKESFPLTVTSAQKNPTAFYLCASSHGTLNTGELFFGEGSRLTVL.

The chain employs TRBV11-2 and TRBJ1-2; D gene uncertain. The CDR3 sequence is 14 residues long. V lost 5 bases and J lost 4, with 14 bases in between. The V gene's germline CDR1 is SGHAT and CDR2 FQNNGV. CDR3 nucleotide sequence: TGTGCCAGCAGCGGCCAGGACGGTGGCTATGGCTACACCTTC. It encodes CASSGQDGGYGYTF.

The chain couples TRBV19 to TRBJ1-4; 7 positions match TRBD1. V lost 7 bases and J lost 8; bases outside the gene matches: 13. The germline CDR1 and CDR2 sequences are LNHDA and SQIVND (reference sequence). This CDR3 comprises 15 residues. Here the CDR3 reads CASTPWAGGREKLFF. CDR3 coding DNA: TGTGCCAGTACCCCTTGGGCAGGGGGTAGAGAAAAACTGTTTTTT. Full variable domain (outside the CDR3, taken from reference TRBV19 and TRBJ1-4): DGGITQSPKYLFRKEGQNVTLSCEQNLNHDAMYWYRQDPGQGLRLIYYSQIVNDFQKGDIAEGYSVSREKKESFPLTVTSAQKNPTAFYLCASTPWAGGREKLFFGSGTQLSVL.

The chain employs TRBV5-1 and TRBJ2-7; 10 bases align to TRBD2. The trim removed 3 bases at V and 2 bases at J, leaving 5 bases unmatched. The CDR3 is 15 amino acids. Germline CDR1 and CDR2: SGHRS and YFSETQ. CDR3 residues: CASSSTSGAAYEQYF. The CDR3 nucleotides are TGCGCCAGCAGCTCCACTAGCGGGGCCGCCTACGAGCAGTACTTC.

The rearrangement joins TRBV4-1 to TRBJ2-2, with D perhaps matching TRBD2 (6 bases). The CDR3 contains 14 residues. V lost 2 bases and J lost 6, with 10 bases in between. Germline V gene sequence: CDR1 MGHRA, CDR2 YSYEKL. The CDR3 DNA reads TGCGCCAGCAGCCAACCGGGGGTGGCCGGGGAGCTGTTTTTT. The encoded protein is CASSQPGVAGELFF.

J is TRBJ1-4 and V is TRBV25-1, with a tentative D call TRBD1 (6 bases). V was shortened by 1 base and J by 3 bases, with 12 bases between the two germline ends. The CDR3 sequence is 16 residues long. Germline assignment: CDR1 MGHDK and CDR2 SYGVNS. The CDR3 loop is CASSESVQGPNEKLFF. The CDR3 DNA reads TGTGCCAGCAGTGAATCGGTGCAGGGGCCTAATGAAAAACTGTTTTTT.

The chain has TRBV5-4 and TRBJ2-7; no firm D call. V was pared by 0 bases and J by 6 bases, with 4 bases between. Germline CDR1 and CDR2: SGHNT and YYREEE (reference sequence). The CDR3 length is 11 residues. The chain's CDR3 is CASSLASEQYF. The CDR3 DNA follows: TGTGCCAGCAGCTTGGCCTCCGAGCAGTACTTC.

This chain uses TRBV23-1 with TRBJ2-7; D is ambiguous. TRBV23-1 is assigned to the ORF class and has an uncertain function. Trimming removed 9 bases at V and 3 bases at J, with 6 bases between. The CDR3 totals 10 residues. CDR3 DNA sequence: TGCGCCAGTACCAACTACGAGCAGTACTTC. Residues: CASTNYEQYF.

The CDR3 protein is CASSAQQGNEQFF. The DNA for the CDR3 is TGCGCCAGCAGCGCTCAACAGGGCAATGAGCAGTTCTTC. The chain joins TRBV5-1 to TRBJ2-1; TRBD1 might be the D (6 bases). V was shortened by 4 bases and J by 6 bases, with 11 bases between the two germline ends. CDR1 is SGHRS and CDR2 is YFSETQ in the germline V gene. The CDR3 is 13 residues long.

This chain connects TRBV29-1 to TRBJ2-1, with 11 bases lining up with TRBD2. Unmatched junction bases numbered 2, after V lost 1 base and J lost 9 bases. Germline V lookup: CDR1 SQVTM, CDR2 ANQGSEA. The CDR3 totals 13 residues. The CDR3: CSVEGLAGGEQFF. The DNA of the CDR3 is TGCAGCGTTGAAGGTCTAGCGGGAGGTGAGCAGTTCTTC.